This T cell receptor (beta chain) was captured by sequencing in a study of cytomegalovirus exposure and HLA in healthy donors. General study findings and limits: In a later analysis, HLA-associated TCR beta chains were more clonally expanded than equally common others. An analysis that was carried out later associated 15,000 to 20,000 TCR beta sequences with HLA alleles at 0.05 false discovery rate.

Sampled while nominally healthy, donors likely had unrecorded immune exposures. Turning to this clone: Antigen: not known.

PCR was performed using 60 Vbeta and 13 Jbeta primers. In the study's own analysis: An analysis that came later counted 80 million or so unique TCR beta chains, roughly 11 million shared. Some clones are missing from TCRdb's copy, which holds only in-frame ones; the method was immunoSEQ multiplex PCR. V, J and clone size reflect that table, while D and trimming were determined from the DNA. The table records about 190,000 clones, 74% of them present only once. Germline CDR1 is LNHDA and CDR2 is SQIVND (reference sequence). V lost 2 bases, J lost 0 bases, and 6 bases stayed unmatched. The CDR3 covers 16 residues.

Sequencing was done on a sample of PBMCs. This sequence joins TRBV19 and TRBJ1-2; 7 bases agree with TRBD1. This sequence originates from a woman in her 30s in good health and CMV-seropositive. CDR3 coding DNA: TGTGCCAGTAGTATACGGCGGGACAGCCCTAACTATGGCTACACCTTC. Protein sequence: CASSIRRDSPNYGYTF.